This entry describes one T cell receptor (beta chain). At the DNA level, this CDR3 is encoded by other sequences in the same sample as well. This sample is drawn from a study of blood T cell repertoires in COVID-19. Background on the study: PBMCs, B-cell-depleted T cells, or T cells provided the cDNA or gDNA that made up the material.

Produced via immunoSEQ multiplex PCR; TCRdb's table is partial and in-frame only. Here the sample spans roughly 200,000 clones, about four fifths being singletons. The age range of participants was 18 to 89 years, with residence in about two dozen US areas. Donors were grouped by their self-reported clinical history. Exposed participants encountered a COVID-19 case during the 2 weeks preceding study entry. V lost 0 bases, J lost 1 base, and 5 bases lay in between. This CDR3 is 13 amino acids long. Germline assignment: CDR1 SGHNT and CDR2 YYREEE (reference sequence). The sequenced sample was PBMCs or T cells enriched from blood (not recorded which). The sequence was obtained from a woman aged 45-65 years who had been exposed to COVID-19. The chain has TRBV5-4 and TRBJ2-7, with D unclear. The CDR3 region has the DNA TGTGCCAGCAGCTTGGGGAGTTCCTACGAGCAGTACTTC. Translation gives CASSLGSSYEQYF.